This TCR beta chain was recorded in a study of pediatric ulcerative colitis. Findings and limits, study-wide: Compared with controls, ulcerative colitis showed greater blood-rectum clone sharing. Repertoires came from total lymphocyte DNA, so rare subsets like regulatory T cells may be missed.

As for this clone: Its antigen is unknown.

This was a survey-level run. Sequencing depth was up to 500,000 reads per sample. TCRdb's table, derived via immunoSEQ multiplex PCR, lists solely in-frame clones and lacks some. The sample has about 5,800 clones, roughly 90% seen once; the top ten hold around 1.9%. The clonotype originates from a girl aged 10 to 17 who was a control in a study of pediatric ulcerative colitis. Sequences were obtained from blood.

The CDR3 nucleotides read TGTGCCAGCAGCGTCAACTGGGGGAACACTGAAGCTTTCTTT. Protein: CASSVNWGNTEAFF. The chain uses TRBV11-2 and TRBJ1-1; no clear D gene. Germline assignment: CDR1 SGHAT and CDR2 FQNNGV. Trimming left V 5 bases short and J 1 base short, with 11 bases between. This CDR3 region has 14 residues.